This T cell receptor beta chain was profiled in a study of Graves' ophthalmopathy and Graves' hyperthyroidism. Using RNA transcripts, the TCR beta CDR3 regions were amplified. An opening RT-PCR round employed HTBI primers and preceded a second-round multiplex PCR. MiXCR, applied by TCRdb to the multiplex PCR reads, yields one record per CDR3 protein. The sample records 200,000 to 300,000 distinct CDR3 sequences, 45% being singletons. In its sample, this clonotype was seen once. The CDR3 contains 15 residues. Germline lookup yields CDR1 MNHEY and CDR2 SVGEGT. Trimming took off 0 bases at V and 0 bases at J, with 5 bases between the two ends.

This sequence joins TRBV6-2 or TRBV6-3 and TRBJ1-4; no clear D gene. This sequence was found in an adult man with Graves' ophthalmopathy. Material for sequencing was peripheral blood. CDR3 sequence: CASSYSWSTNEKLFF. The DNA for the CDR3 is TGTGCCAGCAGTTACTCATGGTCAACTAATGAAAAACTGTTTTTT.